Given below is one TCR beta chain in context. The germline gives CDR1 SGHAT, CDR2 FQNNGV. V gave up 4 bases and J gave up 2 bases; unmatched junction bases: 6. The CDR3 runs to 15 residues. Authors' data handling: Counts of nucleated cells, estimated from reference gene primer amplification, were obtained. Sequencing used immunoSEQ multiplex PCR; TCRdb keeps in-frame clones, though not all of them. The D gene and trimming were derived from the DNA, and the V and J assignments and clone size from that table. This table holds roughly 250,000 clones, 80% to 90% found once. Participants came from some 23 US areas, aged roughly 18 to 90 years. The data belong to a study of blood T cell repertoires in COVID-19.

This TCR was recovered from a woman aged 45-59 years who had recovered from COVID-19. Sequenced input: PBMCs or T cells enriched from blood (not recorded which). V is TRBV11-2 and J is TRBJ1-1, with TRBD1 identical over 8 bases. CDR3 in DNA: TGTGCCAGCAGCTCCCTCGGGACAGGCAACACTGAAGCTTTCTTT. Encoded protein: CASSSLGTGNTEAFF.